What follows describes a single TCR beta chain. Its specificity is not known. Time point reported: cycle 4 day 1 (C4D1), after around six weeks of nivolumab. Exposure to brentuximab vedotin varied, and each patient had relapsed following autologous stem cell transplantation. PBMCs were thawed, and CD8+ T cells were then isolated from them by magnetic negative selection. This sample is drawn from a study of PD-1 blockade in classical Hodgkin lymphoma. Study-wide results and caveats: A significant rise in TCR diversity by C4D1 was seen for CD4+ but not CD8+ cells. As was reported, newly diagnosed patients showed lower baseline TCR diversity than healthy donors did. Underlying causes for the observed repertoire differences were not defined, possibly disease activity or prior therapy.

Assay used: immunoSEQ multiplex PCR; TCRdb lists only in-frame clones, some missing. The table lists around 4,200 clones, about 70% of them singletons. CDR1 is SQVTM and CDR2 is ANQGSEA in the germline V gene. The V end lost 5 bases, the J end lost 6 bases, and 11 bases lay between the germline ends. This CDR3 has 13 amino acids. The material sequenced was CD8+ T cells from blood, taken before the fourth cycle of nivolumab. The V and J genes are TRBV29-1 and TRBJ1-6; D gene unclear. This clonotype was sampled from a human donor with classical Hodgkin lymphoma. CDR3 nucleotide sequence: TGCAGCGTTCGTCCAGCCTTTAATTCACCCCTCCACTTT. It specifies CSVRPAFNSPLHF. Based on the CDR3 plus reference TRBV29-1 and TRBJ1-6, the full variable domain is SAVISQKPSRDICQRGTSLTIQCQVDSQVTMMFWYRQQPGQSLTLIATANQGSEATYESGFVIDKFPISRPNLTFSTLTVSNMSPEDSSIYLCSVRPAFNSPLHFGNGTRLTVT.